These T cell receptor beta chains were read from a single sample in a study of blood T cell repertoires in COVID-19. Only in-frame clones appear in the TCRdb table, and some are missing; sequencing was by immunoSEQ multiplex PCR. Found here are roughly 140,000 clones, roughly four fifths of them singletons; the top ten hold approximately 6.6%. The specimen was peripheral blood. The receptors originated from a human donor in a cohort sampled during active COVID-19. Both conserved end residues are part of each CDR3. D genes are given only for firm matches. Part of the rows lack a size; the others show once, few, many or a class for expanded clones.

V gene,clone size,CDR3 length,J gene,D gene,CDR3 protein,CDR3 DNA
TRBV7-2,.,17,TRBJ2-1,TRBD2,CASSATQTSGGGNEQFF,TGTGCCAGCAGCGCGACCCAAACTAGCGGGGGGGGTAATGAGCAGTTCTTC
TRBV12-3/TRBV12-4,.,13,TRBJ2-2,.,CASSFGGTGELFF,TGTGCCAGCAGTTTTGGGGGGACCGGGGAGCTGTTTTTT
TRBV30,few,13,TRBJ1-1,.,CAWRGGLNTEAFF,TGTGCCTGGAGGGGGGGGTTGAACACTGAAGCTTTCTTT
TRBV6-5,.,12,TRBJ2-5,.,CASEAGAETQYF,TGTGCCAGCGAGGCGGGGGCGGAGACCCAGTACTTC
TRBV5-8,.,15,TRBJ2-5,TRBD2,CASSFRTSVGETQYF,TGTGCCAGCAGCTTCCGGACTAGCGTGGGGGAGACCCAGTACTTC
TRBV23-1,.,14,TRBJ2-3,.,CASSHTHMTDTQYF,TGCGCCAGCAGTCATACACATATGACAGATACGCAGTATTTT
TRBV7-2,.,15,TRBJ1-4,.,CASSPLEGVGEKLFF,TGTGCCAGCAGCCCCCTAGAGGGCGTGGGGGAAAAACTGTTTTTT
TRBV11-3,once,15,TRBJ2-1,.,CASSLTFRENNEQFF,TGTGCCAGCAGCTTAACTTTTCGGGAGAACAATGAGCAGTTCTTC
TRBV5-4,.,17,TRBJ2-7,TRBD2,CASSRPLMRGERYEQYF,TGTGCCAGCAGCCGCCCCTTGATGCGGGGGGAAAGGTACGAGCAGTACTTC
TRBV13,.,14,TRBJ1-6,TRBD1,CASSVGQWNSPLHF,TGTGCCAGCAGTGTGGGACAGTGGAATTCACCCCTCCACTTT
TRBV7-3,.,15,TRBJ1-2,.,CASSPREGSLGGYTF,TGTGCCAGCAGCCCGAGGGAGGGCTCACTCGGTGGCTACACCTTC
TRBV7-2,.,15,TRBJ1-4,TRBD1,CASSGQTGPNEKLFF,TGTGCCAGCAGCGGGCAGACAGGGCCTAATGAAAAACTGTTTTTT
TRBV18,.,14,TRBJ1-2,.,CASSPPSGFNGYTF,TGTGCCAGCTCACCACCATCAGGGTTTAATGGCTACACCTTC
TRBV28,.,14,TRBJ1-2,TRBD1,CASGYGQGVAGYTF,TGTGCCAGCGGCTACGGTCAGGGGGTCGCCGGCTACACCTTC
TRBV5-6,.,13,TRBJ1-2,.,CASSLGASYGYTF,TGTGCCAGCAGCCTGGGGGCGTCGTATGGCTACACCTTC
TRBV7-2,.,16,TRBJ2-1,TRBD2,CASSPAGGTRGNEQFF,TGTGCCAGCAGTCCTGCCGGGGGGACCAGAGGCAATGAGCAGTTCTTC
TRBV5-4,few,16,TRBJ2-2,TRBD2,CASSPPSSGGAGELFF,TGTGCCAGCAGCCCCCCTTCTAGCGGGGGGGCCGGGGAGCTGTTTTTT
TRBV9,few,15,TRBJ1-6,.,CASSLQQEYNSPLHF,TGTGCCAGCAGCCTCCAACAGGAGTATAATTCACCCCTCCACTTT
TRBV5-1,.,14,TRBJ1-1,TRBD1,CASRRDRGALEAFF,TGCGCCAGCAGACGGGACAGGGGCGCACTTGAAGCTTTCTTT
TRBV15,.,15,TRBJ2-5,TRBD1,CATSRDRDRRKTQYF,TGTGCCACCAGCAGAGACCGGGACAGGAGAAAGACCCAGTACTTC
TRBV6-4,once,13,TRBJ1-1,.,CASSETENTEAFF,TGTGCCAGCAGTGAAACAGAAAACACTGAAGCTTTCTTT
TRBV23-1,.,15,TRBJ2-7,TRBD1,CASSILQGAYYEQYF,TGCGCCAGCAGTATTCTACAGGGGGCTTACTACGAGCAGTACTTC
TRBV6-1,.,16,TRBJ1-5,.,CASSDLAGLSNQPQHF,TGTGCCAGCAGTGATTTAGCCGGACTTAGCAATCAGCCCCAGCATTTT
TRBV9,few,16,TRBJ2-2,.,CASSVGADGRTGELFF,TGTGCCAGCAGCGTAGGGGCTGACGGTCGCACCGGGGAGCTGTTTTTT
TRBV18,few,13,TRBJ1-2,.,CASSVQDTYGYTF,TGTGCCAGCTCCGTACAGGATACCTATGGCTACACCTTC
TRBV9,.,18,TRBJ2-3,.,CASSAHLVGQDIPNTQYF,TGTGCCAGCAGCGCTCACCTCGTGGGTCAGGATATACCTAATACGCAGTATTTT
TRBV10-3,once,15,TRBJ2-5,.,CAISFSGGLQETQYF,TGTGCCATCAGTTTCTCAGGAGGACTCCAAGAGACCCAGTACTTC
TRBV30,.,15,TRBJ1-4,.,CAWSPLTGFLEKLFF,TGTGCCTGGAGTCCCCTGACAGGATTCCTTGAAAAACTGTTTTTT
TRBV5-4,once,15,TRBJ1-1,TRBD1,CASSLPDRGGTEAFF,TGTGCCAGCAGCTTACCGGACAGGGGGGGCACTGAAGCTTTCTTT
TRBV6-5,.,13,TRBJ1-2,.,CASTSRGNYGYTF,TGTGCCAGCACCTCGCGGGGTAACTATGGCTACACCTTC
TRBV18,.,15,TRBJ2-7,TRBD1,CASSPPNRGDYEQYF,TGTGCCAGCTCACCACCGAACAGGGGGGACTACGAGCAGTACTTC
TRBV10-3,.,15,TRBJ2-4,TRBD2,CATSNSTSTQNIQYF,TGTGCCACCAGTAACTCGACTAGCACCCAAAACATTCAGTACTTC
TRBV7-6,.,17,TRBJ2-3,TRBD2,CASSSLSSAGSTDTQYF,TGTGCCAGCAGCTCTCTATCTTCAGCGGGGTCTACAGATACGCAGTATTTT
TRBV24-1,.,12,TRBJ1-2,.,CATSESGWGYTF,TGTGCCACCAGTGAATCAGGGTGGGGCTACACCTTC
TRBV30,.,18,TRBJ2-1,TRBD2,CAWSVQGLAKSSYNEQFF,TGTGCCTGGAGTGTTCAAGGACTAGCGAAGAGCTCCTACAATGAGCAGTTCTTC
TRBV5-5,once,12,TRBJ2-7,.,CASSLANSEQYF,TGTGCCAGCAGCTTGGCAAATTCCGAGCAGTACTTC
TRBV28,.,15,TRBJ2-7,TRBD1,CASRGVTGNFHEQYF,TGTGCCAGCAGGGGGGTGACAGGGAATTTCCACGAGCAGTACTTC
TRBV6-5,once,15,TRBJ2-1,.,CASKRGHRDYNEQFF,TGTGCCAGCAAACGAGGGCATCGCGACTACAATGAGCAGTTCTTC
TRBV4-3,.,16,TRBJ2-2,TRBD2,CASSQSSGGGTGELFF,TGCGCCAGCAGCCAATCTAGCGGGGGCGGAACCGGGGAGCTGTTTTTT
TRBV2,.,16,TRBJ1-1,TRBD1,CASSKTGPLGNTEAFF,TGTGCCAGCAGTAAGACAGGGCCCTTGGGGAACACTGAAGCTTTCTTT
TRBV5-6,.,16,TRBJ2-3,TRBD2,CASSLGLAEPTDTQYF,TGTGCCAGCAGCTTGGGGCTAGCGGAACCCACAGATACGCAGTATTTT
TRBV7-2,.,15,TRBJ1-5,.,CASSLVSRPNQPQHF,TGTGCCAGCAGCTTAGTGAGCAGGCCCAATCAGCCCCAGCATTTT
TRBV11-2,.,18,TRBJ2-7,TRBD2,CASSFGTSGGHTTYEQYF,TGTGCCAGCAGCTTCGGGACTAGCGGGGGCCACACTACCTACGAGCAGTACTTC
TRBV6-2/TRBV6-3,.,14,TRBJ2-2,.,CASSDLLNTGELFF,TGTGCCAGCAGTGATCTCCTAAACACCGGGGAGCTGTTTTTT
TRBV19,.,12,TRBJ2-2,TRBD2,CASSNRGGEVFF,TGTGCCAGTAGTAATCGGGGAGGGGAGGTGTTTTTT
TRBV5-5,.,14,TRBJ2-7,TRBD2,CASNLGGVPYEQYF,TGTGCCAGCAACCTTGGGGGGGTGCCCTACGAGCAGTACTTC
TRBV9,.,14,TRBJ2-1,TRBD2,CASSVEASGVKQFF,TGTGCCAGCAGCGTAGAGGCTAGCGGGGTTAAGCAGTTCTTC
TRBV6-5,.,13,TRBJ1-1,.,CASSYSRDTEAFF,TGTGCCAGCAGTTACTCGAGAGACACTGAAGCTTTCTTT
TRBV9,.,14,TRBJ2-3,.,CASSPRGGGDTQYF,TGTGCCAGCAGCCCCCGGGGAGGCGGAGATACGCAGTATTTT
TRBV5-1,.,15,TRBJ2-3,TRBD2,CASSQTSGGTDTQYF,TGCGCCAGCAGCCAGACTAGCGGGGGAACAGATACGCAGTATTTT
TRBV19,.,14,TRBJ1-5,TRBD1,CASMVTGDNQPQHF,TGTGCCAGTATGGTGACAGGGGACAATCAGCCCCAGCATTTT
TRBV4-2,.,13,TRBJ2-2,.,CASSQTRTGELFF,TGTGCCAGCAGCCAAACTCGGACCGGGGAGCTGTTTTTT
TRBV5-8,.,12,TRBJ2-3,.,CASSPETDTQYF,TGTGCCAGCAGCCCGGAGACAGATACGCAGTATTTT
TRBV9,.,16,TRBJ2-3,.,CASSVRGGPAEDTQYF,TGTGCCAGCAGCGTCAGGGGCGGGCCTGCCGAGGATACGCAGTATTTT
TRBV28,few,15,TRBJ1-6,.,CASKGTGTTNSPLHF,TGTGCCAGCAAAGGAACCGGGACAACCAATTCACCCCTCCACTTT